This entry concerns a single TCR beta chain. The CDR3 consists of 15 residues. Unmatched junction bases numbered 7, after V lost 8 bases and J lost 3 bases. Per germline, CDR1 LGHNA and CDR2 YNFKEQ. Original analysis: Reference gene primer amplification gave nucleated cell count estimates. The assay was immunoSEQ multiplex PCR, and TCRdb's table has in-frame clones only and misses some. V, J and clone size derive from that table, while D and trimming were established from the DNA sequence. The sample consists of more than 85,000 clones, around nine tenths of them appearing once. The data stem from a study of blood T cell repertoires in COVID-19. Across the whole study: COVID-19 samples from acute and convalescent phases originated in the United States, Italy and Spain. T cells, B-cell-depleted T cells, or PBMCs supplied cDNA or gDNA.

This receptor was identified in a woman aged 45-65 years with acute or convalescent COVID-19. The specimen sequenced was peripheral blood. This chain links TRBV4-2 with TRBJ1-2; 12 nucleotides line up with TRBD1. The CDR3 DNA reads as TGTGCCAGCCAGTGGGACAGGGGGCGAGACTATGGCTACACCTTC. Its translation: CASQWDRGRDYGYTF.